This T cell receptor beta chain was sequenced in a study of cytomegalovirus exposure and HLA in healthy donors. Study-wide context: A later analysis reported the same platform for the 100 to 150 validation repertoires and the approximately 670 first-cohort repertoires. The study, taken as a whole, reports: In vitro, three CMV-associated chains proved specific for CMV antigens. Rare TCR sequences dominated, though some public TCRs recurred in many donors.

Concerning this clone itself: Its antigen is unknown.

Produced via immunoSEQ multiplex PCR; TCRdb's table is partial and in-frame only. The table lists tens of thousands of clones, just under 95% of them singletons. The donors were part of the validation cohort, which consisted of more than 90 subjects and was separate from the first cohort of 666 subjects. Trimming removed 8 bases at V and 3 bases at J, with 13 bases between. CDR1 is LNHDA, CDR2 SQIVND, per germline (reference sequence). This CDR3 is built from 13 residues. The source is a man aged 18 to 30 in good health and CMV-seronegative. The J gene is TRBJ1-2, the V gene TRBV19, with D hard to call. The sequenced material came from PBMCs. For the CDR3, the DNA is TGTGCCAGTTTGGCGGGGAACTACTATGGCTACACCTTC. Its translation is CASLAGNYYGYTF.